This T cell receptor beta chain was recorded in a study of blood T cell repertoires in COVID-19 (dated by TCRdb to 2018 to 2021). Background on the whole study: Samples covering the acute and convalescent phases of COVID-19 were provided by collaborators in the United States, Italy and Spain. The dataset comprised deeply sampled blood TCRbeta repertoires from subjects exposed to, actively infected with, or recovered from COVID-19. The samples were drawn from the first 160 participants of the ongoing ImmuneRACE study and from 1,254 subjects provided by 6 global collaborators. A de-identified subject ID, COVID-19 status, age in years and sex were almost always included in the sample metadata. The prospective study material was composed of cDNA or gDNA derived from T cells, B-cell-depleted T cells, or PBMCs. Where available, HLA class I and class II types were taken from metadata supplied by the sample provider and were not determined by assay-based typing. The repertoires were released in a freely available public database intended as a resource for research on the immune response to SARS-CoV-2.

TCRbeta CDR3 regions were amplified from genomic DNA using the immunoSEQ Assay, a bias-controlled multiplex PCR. As for the authors' bioinformatics: Nucleated cell counts per sample were estimated from amplification of reference gene primers within the assay. To quantify the absolute abundance of each unique TCRbeta CDR3 rearrangement, sequence reads were collapsed and filtered. For each sample, productive Simpson clonality was calculated as the square root of Simpson's diversity index across productive rearrangements. TCRdb took over this immuneACCESS table, retaining in-frame rearrangements with V and J assigned. Such tables are incomplete; in checked studies, under half of the missing clones stem from an unresolved V gene, and the remainder is unexplained. For V, J and clone size, that table is used; D and trimming come from the DNA. Within this sample are more than 150,000 clones, with roughly 90% of them counted one time only. The ten largest clones add up to approximately 0.48% of the sample.

About this clone itself: Its recognized antigen is unknown. Qualities for individual bases were not recorded, and no much larger clone is one base off.

Collaborating institutions collected whole blood in K2EDTA tubes following their own protocols. For TCRbeta analysis, collaborators shipped samples as frozen whole blood, isolated PBMCs, or DNA extracted from either of those sample types. The CDR3 goes from the cysteine to the phenylalanine over 16 residues. The read is trimmed to its CDR3 DNA, 48 bases read in frame from base 1. Trimming leaves V shorter by 8 bases and J shorter by 4 bases, with the junction holding 13 bases beyond the gene matches. From the germline V gene (reference sequence), CDR1 is MNHEY and CDR2 is SMNVEV. The investigation overall reported the following: The amount of clinical and demographic metadata varied by source and participant and was provided uncurated.

Sample: peripheral blood. The sequence derives from a man aged 50 to 60 with acute or convalescent COVID-19. Recombination linked TRBV27 to TRBJ2-1, with 8 bases in between that match TRBD2. Here the CDR3 is given as CASSPIGRAVYNEQFF. The bases read TGTGCCAGCTCCCCTATCGGGAGGGCGGTATACAATGAGCAGTTCTTC.